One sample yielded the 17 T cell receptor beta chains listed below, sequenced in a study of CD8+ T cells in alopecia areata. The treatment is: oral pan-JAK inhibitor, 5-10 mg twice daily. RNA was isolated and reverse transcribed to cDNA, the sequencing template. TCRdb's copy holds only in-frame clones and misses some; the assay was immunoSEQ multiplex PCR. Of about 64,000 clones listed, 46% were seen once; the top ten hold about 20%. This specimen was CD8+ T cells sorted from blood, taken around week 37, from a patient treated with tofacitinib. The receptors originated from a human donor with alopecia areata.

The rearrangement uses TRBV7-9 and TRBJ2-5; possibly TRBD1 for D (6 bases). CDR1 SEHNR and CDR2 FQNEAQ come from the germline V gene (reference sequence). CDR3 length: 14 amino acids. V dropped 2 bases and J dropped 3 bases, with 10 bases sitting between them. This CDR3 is CASSLSYREETQYF. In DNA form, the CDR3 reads TGTGCCAGCAGCTTATCATACAGGGAAGAGACCCAGTACTTC.

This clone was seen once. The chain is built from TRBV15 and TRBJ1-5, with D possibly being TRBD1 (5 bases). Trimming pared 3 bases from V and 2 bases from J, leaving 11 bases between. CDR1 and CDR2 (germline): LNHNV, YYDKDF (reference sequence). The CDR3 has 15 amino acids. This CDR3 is CATSSNRGGNQPQHF. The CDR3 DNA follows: TGTGCCACCAGCAGCAATCGGGGGGGCAATCAGCCCCAGCATTTT.

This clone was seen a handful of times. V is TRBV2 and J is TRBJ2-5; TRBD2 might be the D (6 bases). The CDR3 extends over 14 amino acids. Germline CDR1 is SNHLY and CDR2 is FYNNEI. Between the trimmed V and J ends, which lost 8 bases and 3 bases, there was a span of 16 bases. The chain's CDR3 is CASWRALGKETQYF. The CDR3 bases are TGTGCCAGCTGGAGGGCGCTGGGTAAAGAGACCCAGTACTTC.

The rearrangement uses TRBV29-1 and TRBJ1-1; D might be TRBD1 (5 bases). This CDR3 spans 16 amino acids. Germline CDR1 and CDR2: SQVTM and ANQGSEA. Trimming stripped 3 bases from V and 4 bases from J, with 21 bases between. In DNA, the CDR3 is TGCAGCGTTGAGGCAGGGAAGTTAGGTTGGGGCACTGAAGCTTTCTTT. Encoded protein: CSVEAGKLGWGTEAFF.

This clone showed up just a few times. CDR3 sequence reads: CASSSRLRLSYEQYF. For the CDR3, the DNA is TGTGCCAGCAGCTCTCGGTTGCGTCTCTCCTACGAGCAGTACTTC. V and J are TRBV11-2 and TRBJ2-7; D unclear. The length of the CDR3 is 15 residues. Trimming removed 4 bases from V and 0 bases from J, with 13 bases in between. The germline CDR1 and CDR2 sequences are SGHAT and FQNNGV.

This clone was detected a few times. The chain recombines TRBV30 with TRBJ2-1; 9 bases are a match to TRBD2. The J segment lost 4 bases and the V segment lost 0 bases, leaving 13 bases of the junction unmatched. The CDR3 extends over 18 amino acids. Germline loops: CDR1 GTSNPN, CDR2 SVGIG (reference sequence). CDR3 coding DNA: TGTGCCTGGAGTGTACGGAGGTACAGCGGGAGGAGGTACAATGAGCAGTTCTTC. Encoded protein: CAWSVRRYSGRRYNEQFF.

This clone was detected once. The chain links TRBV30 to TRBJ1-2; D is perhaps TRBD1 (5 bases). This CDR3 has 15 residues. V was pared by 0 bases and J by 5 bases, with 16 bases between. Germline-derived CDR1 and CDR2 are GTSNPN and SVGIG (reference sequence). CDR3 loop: CAWSVFPEGIYGYTF. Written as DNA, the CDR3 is TGTGCCTGGAGTGTGTTCCCGGAGGGGATATATGGCTACACCTTC.

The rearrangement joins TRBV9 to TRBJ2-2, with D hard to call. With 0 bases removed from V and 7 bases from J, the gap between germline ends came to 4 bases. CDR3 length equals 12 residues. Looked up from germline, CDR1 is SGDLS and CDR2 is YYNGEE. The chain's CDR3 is CASSVDVGELFF. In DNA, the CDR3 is TGTGCCAGCAGCGTAGACGTCGGGGAGCTGTTTTTT.

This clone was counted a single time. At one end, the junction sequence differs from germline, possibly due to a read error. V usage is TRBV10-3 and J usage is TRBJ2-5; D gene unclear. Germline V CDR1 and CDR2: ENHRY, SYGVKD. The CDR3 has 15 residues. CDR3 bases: TGTGCCAGCAGTTCGGACCCCCCTCAAAGGGAGACCCAGTACTTC. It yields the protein CASSSDPPQRETQYF.

CDR3 sequence (DNA): TGTGCCTGGAGTGCAGGAGCAACTAATGAAAAACTGTTTTTT. Its translation: CAWSAGATNEKLFF. The chain has TRBV30 and TRBJ1-4; D is unresolved. The CDR3 consists of 14 residues. Trimming took off 1 base at V and 0 bases at J, with 6 bases between the two ends. Germline V gene sequence: CDR1 GTSNPN, CDR2 SVGIG (reference sequence).

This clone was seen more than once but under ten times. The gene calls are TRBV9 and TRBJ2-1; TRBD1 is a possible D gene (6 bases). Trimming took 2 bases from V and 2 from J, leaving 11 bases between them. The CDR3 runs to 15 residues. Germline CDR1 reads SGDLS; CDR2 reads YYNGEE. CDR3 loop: CASSVLTGAYNEQFF. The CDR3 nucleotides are TGTGCCAGCAGCGTTCTGACAGGAGCCTACAATGAGCAGTTCTTC.

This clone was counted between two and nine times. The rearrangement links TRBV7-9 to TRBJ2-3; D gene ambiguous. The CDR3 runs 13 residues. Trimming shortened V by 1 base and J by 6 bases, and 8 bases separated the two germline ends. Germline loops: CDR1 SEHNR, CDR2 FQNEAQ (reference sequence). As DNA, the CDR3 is TGTGCCAGCAGCTTAGGTGCGTCGGATACGCAGTATTTT. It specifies CASSLGASDTQYF.

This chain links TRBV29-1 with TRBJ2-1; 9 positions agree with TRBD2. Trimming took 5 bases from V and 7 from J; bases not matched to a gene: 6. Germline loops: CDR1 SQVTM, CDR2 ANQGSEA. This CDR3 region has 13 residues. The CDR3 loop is CSVTVAGENEQFF. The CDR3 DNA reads TGCAGCGTTACGGTAGCGGGAGAGAATGAGCAGTTCTTC.

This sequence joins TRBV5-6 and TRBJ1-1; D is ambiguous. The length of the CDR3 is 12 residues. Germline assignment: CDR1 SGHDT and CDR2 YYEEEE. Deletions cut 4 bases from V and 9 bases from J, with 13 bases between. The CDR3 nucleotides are TGTGCCAGCAGCACTGGATCATCCCAAGCTTTCTTT. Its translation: CASSTGSSQAFF.

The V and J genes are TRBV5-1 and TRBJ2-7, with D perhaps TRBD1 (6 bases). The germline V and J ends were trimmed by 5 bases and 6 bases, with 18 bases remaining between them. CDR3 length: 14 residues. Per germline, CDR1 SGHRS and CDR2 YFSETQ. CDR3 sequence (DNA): TGCGCCAGCAGTACAGGGCAAGGAGTCCTCGAGCAGTACTTC. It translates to CASSTGQGVLEQYF.

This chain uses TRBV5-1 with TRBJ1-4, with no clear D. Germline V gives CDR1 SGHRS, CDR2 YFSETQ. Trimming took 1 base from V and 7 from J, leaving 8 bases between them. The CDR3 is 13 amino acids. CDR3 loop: CASSLMVGEKLFF. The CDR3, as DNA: TGCGCCAGCAGCTTGATGGTCGGTGAAAAACTGTTTTTT.

CDR3 sequence (DNA): TGTGCCATCAGTGAGGTGACGGGAGGGCCCGGGCAGTACTTC. Residues: CAISEVTGGPGQYF. J is TRBJ2-7 and V is TRBV10-3, with 8 nucleotides matching TRBD2. V was pared by 2 bases and J by 9 bases, with 9 bases of the junction left unmatched. Per the germline V gene, CDR1 is ENHRY and CDR2 is SYGVKD. CDR3 length: 14 amino acids.